The 19 T cell receptor beta chains in this list originate from one sample, sequenced in a study of regulatory T cells in long-lasting Graves disease listed by TCRdb under 2021. The time point label corresponds to: persistent/refractory GD, antithyroid drugs over 5 years with positive TRAb. For both TCR sequencing and RNA sequencing, RNA was extracted from PBMCs using TRIzol. The library was generated by multiplex PCR. Sequencing was performed on an Illumina HiSeq 4000. CDR3 regions were amplified by Arm-PCR with iRepertoire HTBI primers to construct TCR beta libraries. The raw public data were reprocessed by TCRdb itself: fastp quality trimming at Q25, MiXCR clonotype calling, in-frame beta chains only. Rows are combined by CDR3 protein, so each entry shows the most common genes and DNA. In all, the sample holds roughly 300,000 distinct CDR3 sequences, and about 20% of those were seen once. Jointly, the top ten make up 29% of the sample.

Sequences were derived from peripheral blood mononuclear cells (PBMCs), sampled when the disease was refractory, from a patient treated with antithyroid drugs. The source of these receptors is a female donor with Graves disease.

This clonotype has ten or more counts. The genes are TRBV6-2 or TRBV6-3 and TRBJ2-7, with 11 bases that match TRBD1. The V gene's germline CDR1 is MNHEY and CDR2 SVGEGT. V gave up 4 bases and J gave up 2 bases; unmatched junction bases: 10. The CDR3 extends over 17 amino acids. CDR3 loop: CASSWDRGDVAAYEQYF. The CDR3 nucleotides are TGTGCCAGCAGTTGGGACAGGGGGGATGTGGCGGCCTACGAGCAGTACTTC.

This clonotype was picked up many times. V is TRBV12-3 or TRBV12-4 and J is TRBJ1-6; tentative D call: TRBD1 (6 bases). With 6 bases removed from V and 10 bases from J, the gap between germline ends came to 13 bases. CDR3 length: 13 residues. As DNA, the CDR3 is TGTGCCAGCAGCCGGGACACCGGGTCACCCCTCCACTTT. It codes for CASSRDTGSPLHF.

This clonotype has more than one count but fewer than ten. V is TRBV9 and J is TRBJ1-1; D possibly corresponds to TRBD1 (6 bases). The CDR3 contains 13 residues. Trimming removed 7 bases at V and 0 bases at J, with 10 bases between. Germline loops: CDR1 SGDLS, CDR2 YYNGEE. This chain's CDR3 is CASGDILNTEAFF. The CDR3 DNA reads TGTGCCAGCGGGGACATTTTGAACACTGAAGCTTTCTTT.

This clonotype was detected once. This chain links TRBV6-2 or TRBV6-3 with TRBJ2-1; D might be TRBD2 (6 bases). Germline CDR1 MNHEY, CDR2 SVGEGT. CDR3 length: 16 residues. The V end lost 5 bases, the J end lost 7 bases, and 21 bases lay between the germline ends. The CDR3 DNA reads TGTGCCAGCAGTCCCGTTACTAGCTTTAACATGAATGAGCAGTTCTTC. Its translation is CASSPVTSFNMNEQFF.

Note on this clonotype: The junction differs from germline at one of its ends, possibly a read error. The chain is built from TRBV7-9 and TRBJ2-2; D is unresolved. There are 11 residues in the CDR3. The germline V gene has CDR1 SEHNR and CDR2 FQNEAQ (reference sequence). CDR3 coding DNA: TGTGCCAGCAGCGTAGCCGGGGAGCTGTTTTTT. Translation: CASSVAGELFF.

This clonotype was seen repeatedly, ten times or more. The gene calls are TRBV6-1 and TRBJ2-7; 7 bases agree with TRBD2. There are 14 residues in the CDR3. The J segment lost 3 bases and the V segment lost 5 bases, leaving 7 bases of the junction unmatched. Looked up from germline, CDR1 is MNHNS and CDR2 is SASEGT. CDR3 in DNA: TGTGCCAGCAGTCCCCCCAGGGAGGGCTACGAGCAGTACTTC. Translating gives CASSPPREGYEQYF.

This clonotype was picked up many times. This sequence joins TRBV6-1 and TRBJ2-5; D gene uncertain. The CDR3 totals 12 residues. Per the germline V gene, CDR1 is MNHNS and CDR2 is SASEGT. The V and J ends lost 6 bases and 6 bases respectively, with 11 bases between them. CDR3 loop: CASSQTRKTQYF. DNA of the CDR3: TGTGCCAGCAGCCAGACGAGGAAGACCCAGTACTTC.

This clonotype appeared once. This may be a read error: a much more frequent sequence differs by one nucleotide. V and J are TRBV30 and TRBJ2-7, with a tentative D call TRBD2 (6 bases). The CDR3 consists of 11 residues. V was clipped by 5 bases and J by 4 bases, with 9 bases between them. Germline V gene lookup returns CDR1 GTSNPN and CDR2 SVGIG (reference sequence). DNA of the CDR3: TGTGCCTGGGGTGCGGGATACGAGCAGTACTTC. Its translation is CAWGAGYEQYF.

J is TRBJ1-4 and V is TRBV28; TRBD1 matches 9 bases. With V trimmed by 4 bases and J by 5 bases, 8 bases remained unmatched. CDR3 length: 16 amino acids. Germline V lookup: CDR1 MDHEN, CDR2 SYDVKM. CDR3 nucleotides: TGTGCCAGCAGTTCCGGGGGACAGGGAGGAAATGAAAAACTGTTTTTT. Amino acid sequence: CASSSGGQGGNEKLFF.

In regard to this clonotype: This may be a read error: a much more frequent sequence differs by one nucleotide. The chain recombines TRBV6-1 with TRBJ1-5, with D hard to call. The CDR3 covers 17 residues. CDR1 is MNHNS and CDR2 is SASEGT in the germline V gene. The CDR3 reads CASSERVALYSNQPRHF. The CDR3 DNA follows: TGTGCCAGCAGTGAAAGGGTCGCACTTTATAGCAATCAGCCCCGGCATTTT.

The CDR3 sequence is CSGSDRGVNTEAFF. CDR3 in DNA: TGCAGTGGCTCCGACAGGGGTGTGAACACTGAAGCTTTCTTT. This sequence joins TRBV20-1 and TRBJ1-1, with TRBD1 matching 8 bases. In germline, CDR1 is DFQATT, CDR2 SNEGSKA (reference sequence). Trimming took 7 bases from V and 0 from J; bases not matched to a gene: 7. This CDR3 region has 14 residues.

This clonotype was seen a few times. The rearrangement uses TRBV5-1 and TRBJ1-1; D remains unclear. Germline V gene data show CDR1 as SGHRS and CDR2 as YFSETQ. CDR3 length equals 14 residues. Trimming removed 1 base from V and 2 bases from J, with 9 bases in between. The CDR3 nucleotides are TGCGCCAGCAGCTTGACCTTCCTTAACACTGAAGCTTTCTTT. Translated, it gives CASSLTFLNTEAFF.

The V call is TRBV30, the J call TRBJ2-5, with D perhaps TRBD1 (7 bases). Germline V gene sequence: CDR1 GTSNPN, CDR2 SVGIG (reference sequence). Trimming removed 2 bases from V and 5 bases from J, with 12 bases in between. CDR3 length: 13 residues. CDR3 coding DNA: TGTGCCTGGAGTCAGGGGGGCTTGGAGACCCAGTACTTC. It translates to CAWSQGGLETQYF.

This clonotype was picked up a small number of times. The rearrangement uses TRBV6-9 and TRBJ1-6; TRBD1 matches at 7 bases. The CDR3 length is 17 residues. V trimming: 3 bases; J trimming: 9 bases; junction bases outside the gene matches: 14. Germline-derived CDR1 and CDR2 are MNHGY and SVAAGI. The CDR3 DNA sequence: TGTGCCAGCAGTTACGGAAGGACAGGCTCCCGGGTTTCACCCCTCCACTTT. It codes for CASSYGRTGSRVSPLHF.

The CDR3 DNA sequence: TGTGCCAGCACCCACTCGAGCCAGGGTGAGCAGTTCTTC. This gives the protein CASTHSSQGEQFF. The chain joins TRBV7-3 to TRBJ2-1; maybe TRBD1 (5 bases). There are 13 residues in the CDR3. Germline loops: CDR1 SGHTA, CDR2 FQGTGA. Trimming took off 7 bases at V and 9 bases at J, with 16 bases between the two ends.

The chain employs TRBV6-2 or TRBV6-3 and TRBJ2-7; the D is unclear. Germline V lookup: CDR1 MNHEY, CDR2 SVGEGT. The CDR3 contains 15 residues. Trimming shortened V by 0 bases and J by 1 base, and 10 bases separated the two germline ends. The CDR3 DNA follows: TGTGCCAGCAGTTACTCCGGGCTCGCTTCCTACGAGCAGTACTTC. Protein: CASSYSGLASYEQYF.

This clonotype was seen a handful of times. J is TRBJ2-7 and V is TRBV5-5; tentatively, D is TRBD1 (7 bases). Trimming stripped 4 bases from V and 5 bases from J, with 22 bases between. Germline V gives CDR1 SGHKS, CDR2 YYEKEE (reference sequence). There are 16 residues in the CDR3. The CDR3 region has the DNA TGTGCCAGCAGCCGAGTTCGGGGGCAGGGGGAGAACGAGCAGTACTTC. Its translation is CASSRVRGQGENEQYF.

This clonotype was seen a few times. The rearrangement links TRBV3-1 to TRBJ2-1; maybe TRBD2 (5 bases). The CDR3 covers 15 residues. The germline V gene encodes CDR1 LGHDT and CDR2 YNNKEL (reference sequence). Trimming pared 1 base from V and 0 bases from J, leaving 7 bases between. The CDR3 loop reads CASSQGESSYNEQFF. The DNA of the CDR3 is TGTGCCAGCAGCCAAGGGGAGAGCTCCTACAATGAGCAGTTCTTC.

This chain connects TRBV18 to TRBJ2-2, with a weak D call TRBD1 (7 bases). V dropped 3 bases and J dropped 0 bases, with 11 bases sitting between them. The length of the CDR3 is 16 residues. Germline loops: CDR1 KGHSH, CDR2 LQKENI. The CDR3 nucleotides are TGTGCCAGCTCACCTCAGGGGGGCCCGAACACCGGGGAGCTGTTTTTT. Translated: CASSPQGGPNTGELFF. Full variable domain (missing parts from reference TRBV18 and TRBJ2-2): NAGVMQNPRHLVRRRGQEARLRCSPMKGHSHVYWYRQLPEEGLKFMVYLQKENIIDESGMPKERFSAEFPKEGPSILRIQQVVRGDSAAYFCASSPQGGPNTGELFFGEGSRLTVL.